Listed below are T cell receptor beta chains from one sample, sequenced in a study of early T cells in non-severe SARS-CoV-2 infection. TCRdb itself ran the 5' RACE reads through MiXCR, one entry per CDR3 protein. The table records about 77,000 distinct CDR3 sequences, more than 4% of them present only once. The specimen was whole blood, collected at baseline. Receptors originate from an adult who was a healthcare worker with PCR-confirmed SARS-CoV-2 infection or an uninfected control (not recorded which). The CDR3 runs from the conserved cysteine through the conserved F or W. Fields, in order: J gene, D gene, V gene, clone size, CDR3 protein, CDR3 DNA. A D gene is named only where the DNA matches it firmly. Where a row states a size, it is once, few, many or the class of an expanded clone; other rows omit it.

TRBJ2-1 . TRBV11-1 many CASSLYRTGSGNEQFF TGTGCCAGCAGCTTATATCGAACAGGGTCTGGCAATGAGCAGTTCTTC
TRBJ1-5 . TRBV28 many CASSLFQGNQPQHF TGTGCCAGCAGTTTATTTCAGGGCAATCAGCCCCAGCATTTT
TRBJ2-1 TRBD1 TRBV14 . CASSSAGGSRPYNEQFF TGTGCCAGCAGCTCTGCAGGGGGTTCCCGACCCTACAATGAGCAGTTCTTC
TRBJ1-2 . TRBV29-1 many CSVVQVYGYTF TGCAGCGTTGTACAGGTCTATGGCTACACCTTC
TRBJ1-1 . TRBV24-1 many CATSQMGEAFF TGTGCCACCAGTCAGATGGGGGAAGCTTTCTTT
TRBJ1-2 TRBD1 TRBV12-3/TRBV12-4 many CASSRPPGQIHGYTF TGTGCCAGCAGTCGTCCTCCGGGACAGATACATGGCTACACCTTC
TRBJ2-5 TRBD1 TRBV6-2/TRBV6-3 many CASSYRGDSRETQYF TGTGCCAGCAGTTACAGAGGGGACAGCCGGGAGACCCAGTACTTC
TRBJ1-1 . TRBV21-1 . CASSAAGLGTEAFF TGTGCCAGCAGCGCCGCTGGGTTGGGCACTGAAGCTTTCTTT
TRBJ1-1 . TRBV7-8 many CASSFTGGMNTEAFF TGTGCCAGCAGCTTTACCGGCGGGATGAACACTGAAGCTTTCTTT
TRBJ1-2 . TRBV7-2 . CASSLSEALGYGYTF TGTGCCAGCAGCTTATCGGAGGCGCTAGGCTATGGCTACACCTTC
TRBJ1-2 . TRBV12-3/TRBV12-4 many CASSRKPRSASYGYTF TGTGCCAGCAGTCGCAAGCCCCGCTCGGCCTCCTATGGCTACACCTTC
TRBJ2-1 TRBD2 TRBV9 . CASSVRGRAKFF TGTGCCAGCAGCGTAAGAGGGAGGGCCAAGTTCTTC
TRBJ1-5 . TRBV6-2/TRBV6-3 many CASNPAGGLGNQPQHF TGTGCCAGCAACCCCGCGGGGGGCTTGGGCAATCAGCCCCAGCATTTT
TRBJ1-2 . TRBV27 many CASRGGYGYTF TGTGCCAGCCGGGGGGGCTATGGCTACACCTTC
TRBJ2-7 TRBD1 TRBV20-1 few CSAGDRGQGTYEQYF TGCAGTGCTGGTGACAGGGGACAGGGGACCTACGAGCAGTACTTC
TRBJ2-2 . TRBV5-1 few CASSAILSGELFF TGCGCCAGCTCCGCCATCCTCTCCGGGGAGCTGTTTTTT
TRBJ1-2 . TRBV7-2 many CASSLAMGGGYGYTF TGTGCCAGCAGCCTCGCAATGGGCGGTGGCTATGGCTACACCTTC